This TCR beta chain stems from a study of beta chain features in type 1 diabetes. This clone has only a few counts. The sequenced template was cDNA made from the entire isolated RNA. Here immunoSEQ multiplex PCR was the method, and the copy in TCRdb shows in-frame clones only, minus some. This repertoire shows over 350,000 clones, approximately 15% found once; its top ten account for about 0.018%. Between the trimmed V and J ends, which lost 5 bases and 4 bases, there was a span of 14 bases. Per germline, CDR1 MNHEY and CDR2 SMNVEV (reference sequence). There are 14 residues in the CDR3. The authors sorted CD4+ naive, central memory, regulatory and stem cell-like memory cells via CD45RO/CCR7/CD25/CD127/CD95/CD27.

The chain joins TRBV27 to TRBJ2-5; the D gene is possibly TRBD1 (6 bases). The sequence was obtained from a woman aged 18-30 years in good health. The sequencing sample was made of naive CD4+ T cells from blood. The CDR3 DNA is TGTGCCAGCAGTACATCAGGGGCAGTAGAGACCCAGTACTTC. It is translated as CASSTSGAVETQYF.